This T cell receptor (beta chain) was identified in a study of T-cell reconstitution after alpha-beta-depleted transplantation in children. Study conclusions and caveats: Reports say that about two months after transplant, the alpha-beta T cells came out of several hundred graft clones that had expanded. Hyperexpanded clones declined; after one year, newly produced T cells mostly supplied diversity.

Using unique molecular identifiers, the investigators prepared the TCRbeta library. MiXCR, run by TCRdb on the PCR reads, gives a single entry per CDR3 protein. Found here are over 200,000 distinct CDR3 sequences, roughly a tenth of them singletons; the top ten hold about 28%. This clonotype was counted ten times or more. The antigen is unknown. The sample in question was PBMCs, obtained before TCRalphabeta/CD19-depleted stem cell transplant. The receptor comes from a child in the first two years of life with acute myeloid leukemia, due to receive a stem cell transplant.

DNA for the CDR3: TGTGCCAGCAGCCTCGGCCAAGCGGGGAGGACCGGGGAGCTGTTTTTT. Protein: CASSLGQAGRTGELFF. This chain joins TRBV4-2 and TRBJ2-2, with TRBD2 identical over 7 bases. CDR3 size: 16 residues. Germline V gene data show CDR1 as LGHNA and CDR2 as YNFKEQ. V shed 4 bases, J shed 5 bases, and the junction held 10 bases outside the gene matches.